Listed below are T cell receptor beta chains from one sample, sequenced in a study of blood T cell repertoires in COVID-19. Generated by immunoSEQ multiplex PCR, the TCRdb table keeps only in-frame clones and is missing some. The table records 300,000 to 400,000 clones, 70% to 90% of them present only once. Specimen: PBMCs or T cells enriched from blood (not recorded which). The receptors stem from a woman between 18 and 29 years old who had recovered from COVID-19. Each CDR3 is given with its conserved first and last residue. The order of the fields is CDR3 length, J gene, clone size, V gene, D gene, CDR3 protein, CDR3 DNA. D genes are given only for firm matches. Part of the rows lack a size; the others show once, few, many or a class for expanded clones.

len: 16; j_gene: TRBJ2-4; abundance: .; v_gene: TRBV13; d_gene: .; CDR3aa: CASSPQGMVTKNIQYF; CDR3nt: TGTGCCAGCAGCCCCCAGGGTATGGTGACCAAAAACATTCAGTACTTC
len: 14; j_gene: TRBJ1-2; abundance: .; v_gene: TRBV5-6; d_gene: .; CDR3aa: CASSQKTYDYGYTF; CDR3nt: TGTGCCAGCAGTCAAAAGACATATGACTATGGCTACACCTTC
len: 14; j_gene: TRBJ1-1; abundance: .; v_gene: TRBV2; d_gene: .; CDR3aa: CASSESHNGQEAFF; CDR3nt: TGTGCCAGCAGTGAATCCCACAATGGGCAGGAAGCTTTCTTT
len: 14; j_gene: TRBJ2-1; abundance: .; v_gene: TRBV28; d_gene: TRBD2; CDR3aa: CASSLGLARNEQFF; CDR3nt: TGTGCCAGCAGTTTAGGACTAGCACGCAATGAGCAGTTCTTC
len: 15; j_gene: TRBJ2-1; abundance: .; v_gene: TRBV9; d_gene: TRBD2; CDR3aa: CASSVGGGNYNEQFF; CDR3nt: TGTGCCAGCAGCGTAGGCGGGGGGAACTACAATGAGCAGTTCTTC
len: 16; j_gene: TRBJ2-3; abundance: .; v_gene: TRBV9; d_gene: .; CDR3aa: CASSPLGTRLTDTQYF; CDR3nt: TGTGCCAGCAGCCCTCTTGGAACCAGACTTACAGATACGCAGTATTTT
len: 15; j_gene: TRBJ1-2; abundance: .; v_gene: TRBV5-4; d_gene: .; CDR3aa: CASSLEPTGTNGYTF; CDR3nt: TGTGCCAGCAGCTTGGAGCCCACAGGGACGAACGGCTACACCTTC
len: 13; j_gene: TRBJ2-7; abundance: .; v_gene: TRBV7-9; d_gene: .; CDR3aa: CASSPGHSYEQYF; CDR3nt: TGTGCCAGCAGCCCAGGACATTCTTACGAGCAGTACTTC
len: 16; j_gene: TRBJ2-7; abundance: .; v_gene: TRBV18; d_gene: TRBD2; CDR3aa: CASSPLRLAGKYEQYF; CDR3nt: TGTGCCAGCTCACCACTAAGACTAGCGGGAAAGTACGAGCAGTACTTC
len: 15; j_gene: TRBJ1-2; abundance: few; v_gene: TRBV4-1; d_gene: TRBD1; CDR3aa: CASSQHTGGAGGYTF; CDR3nt: TGCGCCAGCAGCCAACACACAGGGGGCGCCGGGGGCTACACCTTC
len: 12; j_gene: TRBJ2-7; abundance: .; v_gene: TRBV6-6; d_gene: TRBD1; CDR3aa: CASSYDRGEQYF; CDR3nt: TGTGCCAGCAGTTACGACAGGGGGGAGCAGTACTTC
len: 16; j_gene: TRBJ1-2; abundance: .; v_gene: TRBV6-5; d_gene: .; CDR3aa: CASSYSTRRGGYGYTF; CDR3nt: TGTGCCAGCAGTTACTCGACTAGAAGGGGGGGCTATGGCTACACCTTC
len: 14; j_gene: TRBJ1-5; abundance: .; v_gene: TRBV5-5; d_gene: TRBD1; CDR3aa: CASSRGQVNQPQHF; CDR3nt: TGTGCCAGCAGCCGAGGACAGGTCAATCAGCCCCAGCATTTT
len: 15; j_gene: TRBJ1-1; abundance: once; v_gene: TRBV7-9; d_gene: TRBD1; CDR3aa: CASSLGQALNTEAFF; CDR3nt: TGTGCCAGCAGCCTCGGACAGGCCCTGAACACTGAAGCTTTCTTT
len: 12; j_gene: TRBJ2-7; abundance: .; v_gene: TRBV7-9; d_gene: .; CDR3aa: CASARVSYEQYF; CDR3nt: TGTGCCAGCGCCCGGGTTTCCTACGAGCAGTACTTC
len: 17; j_gene: TRBJ2-3; abundance: once; v_gene: TRBV5-4; d_gene: TRBD2; CDR3aa: CASSKTSGGAGEDTQYF; CDR3nt: TGTGCCAGCAGCAAGACTAGCGGGGGGGCCGGCGAAGATACGCAGTATTTT
len: 15; j_gene: TRBJ1-1; abundance: .; v_gene: TRBV15; d_gene: .; CDR3aa: CATSRDKGMDAEAFF; CDR3nt: TGTGCCACCAGCAGAGATAAGGGGATGGACGCTGAAGCTTTCTTT
len: 10; j_gene: TRBJ1-1; abundance: .; v_gene: TRBV29-1; d_gene: .; CDR3aa: CSVDWAEAFF; CDR3nt: TGCAGCGTTGATTGGGCCGAAGCTTTCTTT
len: 17; j_gene: TRBJ1-2; abundance: .; v_gene: TRBV19; d_gene: TRBD1; CDR3aa: CASRDRDRGARNYGYTF; CDR3nt: TGTGCCAGTAGGGACCGGGACAGGGGGGCCCGGAACTATGGCTACACCTTC
len: 16; j_gene: TRBJ1-2; abundance: .; v_gene: TRBV9; d_gene: .; CDR3aa: CASRAVGGRSRGGYTF; CDR3nt: TGTGCCAGCAGGGCAGTCGGGGGGCGGTCGCGTGGTGGCTACACCTTC
len: 13; j_gene: TRBJ2-7; abundance: once; v_gene: TRBV4-3; d_gene: .; CDR3aa: CASSQQTGYEQYF; CDR3nt: TGCGCCAGCAGCCAACAAACGGGCTACGAGCAGTACTTC
len: 14; j_gene: TRBJ2-3; abundance: .; v_gene: TRBV29-1; d_gene: TRBD2; CDR3aa: CTIGGAGGTDTQYF; CDR3nt: TGCACCATCGGGGGGGCAGGGGGCACAGATACGCAGTATTTT
len: 14; j_gene: TRBJ1-5; abundance: .; v_gene: TRBV30; d_gene: .; CDR3aa: CAWSVAGLGQPQHF; CDR3nt: TGTGCCTGGAGTGTTGCGGGCTTGGGACAGCCCCAGCATTTT
len: 13; j_gene: TRBJ2-7; abundance: .; v_gene: TRBV5-1; d_gene: .; CDR3aa: CASSHPGQPEQYF; CDR3nt: TGCGCCAGCAGCCACCCCGGACAGCCCGAGCAGTACTTC
len: 13; j_gene: TRBJ2-7; abundance: .; v_gene: TRBV5-8; d_gene: .; CDR3aa: CASSVSPPGEQYF; CDR3nt: TGTGCCAGCAGCGTATCCCCGCCGGGCGAGCAGTACTTC
len: 16; j_gene: TRBJ1-6; abundance: .; v_gene: TRBV18; d_gene: TRBD1; CDR3aa: CASSPSGTGVNSPLHF; CDR3nt: TGTGCCAGCTCACCCTCCGGGACAGGGGTAAATTCACCCCTCCACTTT
len: 19; j_gene: TRBJ2-6; abundance: .; v_gene: TRBV5-3; d_gene: .; CDR3aa: CARSFILDRSVSGANVLTF; CDR3nt: TGTGCCAGAAGCTTCATCCTCGACAGATCAGTCTCTGGGGCCAACGTCCTGACTTTC
len: 15; j_gene: TRBJ1-1; abundance: .; v_gene: TRBV4-1; d_gene: .; CDR3aa: CASSQDLAVGSEAFF; CDR3nt: TGCGCCAGCAGCCAAGATTTGGCGGTTGGTTCTGAAGCTTTCTTT
len: 12; j_gene: TRBJ2-1; abundance: few; v_gene: TRBV12-3/TRBV12-4; d_gene: .; CDR3aa: CASGSSYNEQFF; CDR3nt: TGTGCCAGTGGGAGCTCCTACAATGAGCAGTTCTTC
len: 15; j_gene: TRBJ1-3; abundance: .; v_gene: TRBV5-1; d_gene: .; CDR3aa: CASSIQANSGNTIYF; CDR3nt: TGCGCCAGCAGCATACAGGCGAACTCTGGAAACACCATATATTTT
len: 12; j_gene: TRBJ2-3; abundance: once; v_gene: TRBV11-3; d_gene: .; CDR3aa: CASSSYTDTQYF; CDR3nt: TGTGCCAGCAGCTCGTACACAGATACGCAGTATTTT
len: 16; j_gene: TRBJ2-2; abundance: once; v_gene: TRBV11-2; d_gene: TRBD2; CDR3aa: CASSHYLAGVTGELFF; CDR3nt: TGTGCCAGCAGCCATTATCTAGCGGGGGTAACCGGGGAGCTGTTTTTT
len: 13; j_gene: TRBJ2-4; abundance: .; v_gene: TRBV10-2; d_gene: .; CDR3aa: CASSGLAKNIQYF; CDR3nt: TGCGCCAGCAGCGGACTTGCCAAAAACATTCAGTACTTC
len: 14; j_gene: TRBJ1-2; abundance: .; v_gene: TRBV9; d_gene: TRBD1; CDR3aa: CASSVEQGAGGYTF; CDR3nt: TGTGCCAGCAGCGTAGAACAGGGGGCTGGGGGCTACACCTTC
len: 17; j_gene: TRBJ1-1; abundance: .; v_gene: TRBV3-1/TRBV3-2; d_gene: TRBD1; CDR3aa: CASSRGTGGGWSTEAFF; CDR3nt: TGTGCCAGCAGCCGTGGGACAGGGGGAGGTTGGAGCACTGAAGCTTTCTTT
len: 13; j_gene: TRBJ1-4; abundance: .; v_gene: TRBV7-8; d_gene: .; CDR3aa: CASSLGEAEKLFF; CDR3nt: TGTGCCAGCAGCTTAGGGGAGGCTGAAAAACTGTTTTTT
len: 15; j_gene: TRBJ1-1; abundance: once; v_gene: TRBV24-1; d_gene: TRBD1; CDR3aa: CATSDGSGGSTEAFF; CDR3nt: TGTGCCACCAGTGACGGGTCAGGGGGCTCGACTGAAGCTTTCTTT
len: 18; j_gene: TRBJ1-5; abundance: .; v_gene: TRBV11-2; d_gene: TRBD1; CDR3aa: CASSLDLGTGNSNQPQHF; CDR3nt: TGTGCCAGCAGCTTAGACCTGGGGACAGGGAATAGCAATCAGCCCCAGCATTTT
len: 13; j_gene: TRBJ1-2; abundance: once; v_gene: TRBV14; d_gene: .; CDR3aa: CASSLQGASGYTF; CDR3nt: TGTGCCAGCAGCCTACAGGGTGCATCTGGCTACACCTTC
len: 18; j_gene: TRBJ2-7; abundance: .; v_gene: TRBV10-3; d_gene: .; CDR3aa: CAIRREEGGAGLFDEQYF; CDR3nt: TGTGCCATCAGGAGGGAGGAAGGCGGGGCAGGCCTTTTCGACGAGCAGTACTTC
len: 13; j_gene: TRBJ1-1; abundance: .; v_gene: TRBV19; d_gene: .; CDR3aa: CASTDSPNTEAFF; CDR3nt: TGTGCCAGTACCGACAGCCCGAACACTGAAGCTTTCTTT
len: 16; j_gene: TRBJ1-2; abundance: once; v_gene: TRBV4-1; d_gene: TRBD1; CDR3aa: CASSQDLSGGSLGYTF; CDR3nt: TGCGCCAGCAGCCAAGATTTGTCAGGGGGCAGTCTGGGCTACACCTTC
len: 12; j_gene: TRBJ1-1; abundance: .; v_gene: TRBV9; d_gene: .; CDR3aa: CASSAPVTEAFF; CDR3nt: TGTGCCAGCAGCGCTCCTGTCACTGAAGCTTTCTTT
len: 14; j_gene: TRBJ1-2; abundance: .; v_gene: TRBV4-1; d_gene: .; CDR3aa: CASSQGSERYGYTF; CDR3nt: TGCGCCAGCAGCCAAGGGTCTGAGCGCTATGGCTACACCTTC
len: 16; j_gene: TRBJ2-7; abundance: .; v_gene: TRBV4-1; d_gene: .; CDR3aa: CASSQAGNRESYEQYF; CDR3nt: TGCGCCAGCAGCCAAGCTGGGAACAGGGAATCCTACGAGCAGTACTTC
len: 13; j_gene: TRBJ2-1; abundance: .; v_gene: TRBV30; d_gene: .; CDR3aa: CAWYLGGYNEQFF; CDR3nt: TGTGCCTGGTATCTGGGAGGCTACAATGAGCAGTTCTTC
len: 14; j_gene: TRBJ2-5; abundance: .; v_gene: TRBV6-5; d_gene: TRBD2; CDR3aa: CASSSRGGQETQYF; CDR3nt: TGTGCCAGCAGTTCCCGGGGGGGGCAAGAGACCCAGTACTTC
len: 17; j_gene: TRBJ1-2; abundance: .; v_gene: TRBV5-8; d_gene: TRBD1; CDR3aa: CASSKRPDRGPLYGYTF; CDR3nt: TGTGCCAGCAGCAAACGGCCTGACAGGGGCCCCCTCTATGGCTACACCTTC